One and the same sample provided the 25 T cell receptor beta chains below, sequenced in a study of radiotherapy plus CTLA-4 blockade in lung cancer. The table came from immunoSEQ multiplex PCR; TCRdb's copy has only in-frame clones and leaves some out. The data contain about 64,000 clones, approximately 67% of them singletons. The input for sequencing was peripheral blood, taken from a patient treated with radiotherapy plus ipilimumab. The receptors stem from a human donor with non-small cell lung cancer whose response to radiotherapy plus ipilimumab could not be evaluated.

The table lists this clone with a few counts. The chain is built from TRBV11-1 and TRBJ1-1; 8 bases align to TRBD1. CDR3 length: 16 amino acids. V lost 5 bases and J lost 0; bases outside the gene matches: 8. CDR1 is SGHAT and CDR2 is FQDESV in the germline V gene (reference sequence). The CDR3: CASSPRDRRMNTEAFF. Here the CDR3 DNA reads TGTGCCAGCAGCCCAAGGGACAGGCGCATGAACACTGAAGCTTTCTTT.

This chain links TRBV4-3 with TRBJ2-1; D unresolved. Germline CDR1 LGHNA, CDR2 YSLEER. V was pared by 0 bases and J by 11 bases, with 14 bases between. The CDR3 spans 14 residues. DNA for the CDR3: TGCGCCAGCAGCCAAGAAAGTTCGGCGGCTAAGCAGTTCTTC. This encodes CASSQESSAAKQFF.

This chain links TRBV6-1 with TRBJ1-6, with D unresolved. V was pared by 4 bases and J by 7 bases, with 11 bases between. CDR1 is MNHNS, CDR2 SASEGT, per germline. There are 14 residues in the CDR3. This CDR3 reads CASSANSQNSPLHF. CDR3 nucleotide sequence: TGTGCCAGCAGTGCCAACAGCCAAAATTCACCCCTCCACTTT.

J is TRBJ2-2 and V is TRBV27; 10 nucleotides match TRBD2. The CDR3 length is 15 residues. Germline CDR1 reads MNHEY; CDR2 reads SMNVEV (reference sequence). Unmatched junction bases numbered 7, after V lost 8 bases and J lost 4 bases. The CDR3 is CASSSAGGGTGELFF. The CDR3 coding sequence is TGTGCCAGCTCCTCAGCGGGAGGGGGCACCGGGGAGCTGTTTTTT.

V and J are TRBV11-2 and TRBJ2-3; no definite D call. CDR1 and CDR2 from the germline V gene are SGHAT and FQNNGV. V lost 5 bases and J 6 bases, leaving 9 bases between the germline ends. The CDR3 sequence is 12 residues long. DNA for the CDR3: TGTGCCAGCAGCCCTCAACGGGATACGCAGTATTTT. Its protein product is CASSPQRDTQYF.

For the CDR3, the DNA is TGTGCCACCCGAGCCTCATCGAACACTGAAGCTTTCTTT. Amino acid sequence: CATRASSNTEAFF. This chain joins TRBV2 and TRBJ1-1; D is unclear. V lost 10 bases to trimming and J lost 1 base, with 13 bases between them. The length of the CDR3 is 13 residues. Germline assignment: CDR1 SNHLY and CDR2 FYNNEI.

The chain employs TRBV18 and TRBJ1-1; a possible D gene is TRBD1 (5 bases). Germline CDR1 and CDR2: KGHSH and LQKENI. The CDR3 loop spans 13 amino acids. Between the trimmed V and J ends, which lost 3 bases and 6 bases, there was a span of 11 bases. The CDR3 loop is CASSPSWGAEAFF. Written as DNA, the CDR3 is TGTGCCAGCTCACCCTCGTGGGGCGCTGAAGCTTTCTTT.

The chain joins TRBV7-9 to TRBJ2-5; TRBD2 matches 7 bases. The V gene's germline CDR1 is SEHNR and CDR2 FQNEAQ (reference sequence). This CDR3 is 16 amino acids long. Unmatched junction bases numbered 9, after V lost 4 bases and J lost 1 base. CDR3: CASSSLFSGAQETQYF. CDR3 DNA sequence: TGTGCCAGCAGCTCCCTCTTCAGCGGGGCCCAAGAGACCCAGTACTTC.

This clone is judged medium-sized. The gene calls are TRBV7-3 and TRBJ1-1; D perhaps matches TRBD1 (6 bases). Germline-derived CDR1 and CDR2 are SGHTA and FQGTGA. V dropped 4 bases and J dropped 0 bases, with 15 bases sitting between them. The CDR3 spans 16 residues. Here the CDR3 reads CASSYITGLMNTEAFF. The CDR3, as DNA: TGTGCCAGCAGCTACATTACAGGGTTGATGAACACTGAAGCTTTCTTT.

CDR3 nucleotides: TGTGCCAGCAGACCCGCCGGACAGGGAAGCGAGCAGTACTTC. Its protein product is CASRPAGQGSEQYF. This chain uses TRBV6-6 with TRBJ2-7, with 8 bases that match TRBD1. Germline V CDR1 and CDR2: MNHNY, SVGAGI (reference sequence). J lost 6 bases, V lost 6 bases, and 10 bases had no gene match. This CDR3 has 14 residues.

The chain combines TRBV9 with TRBJ2-7, with 9 bases aligning to TRBD1. From germline, CDR1 is SGDLS and CDR2 YYNGEE. With 4 bases clipped from V and 2 bases from J, the junction kept 7 bases outside the gene matches. This CDR3 spans 15 amino acids. The CDR3 region has the DNA TGTGCCAGCAGCCCACAGGACAGGGGTCCCTACGAGCAGTACTTC. Protein sequence: CASSPQDRGPYEQYF.

This clone was seen more than once but under ten times. The chain combines TRBV6-6 with TRBJ1-4; tentatively, D is TRBD1 (6 bases). The V and J ends lost 0 bases and 8 bases respectively, with 13 bases between them. This CDR3 spans 15 amino acids. Germline V lookup: CDR1 MNHNY, CDR2 SVGAGI (reference sequence). The CDR3 is CASSYSGRGGEKLFF. In DNA form, the CDR3 reads TGTGCCAGCAGTTACTCGGGCAGGGGAGGGGAAAAACTGTTTTTT.

The genes are TRBV2 and TRBJ2-7; 7 bases match TRBD1. J gave up 1 base and V 8 bases, and 5 bases lay outside the gene matches. Germline V gives CDR1 SNHLY, CDR2 FYNNEI. The length of the CDR3 is 13 residues. The CDR3 reads CASGDRFSYEQYF. CDR3 sequence (DNA): TGTGCCAGCGGGGACAGATTTTCCTACGAGCAGTACTTC.

V is TRBV7-2 and J is TRBJ1-1, with 7 positions matching TRBD1. The germline V gene encodes CDR1 SGHTA and CDR2 FQGNSA. The CDR3 is 14 residues long. V was pared by 5 bases and J by 4 bases, with 7 bases of the junction left unmatched. CDR3 region: CASSRQGRGTEAFF. For the CDR3, the DNA is TGTGCCAGCAGCAGACAGGGCAGGGGCACTGAAGCTTTCTTT. Filled out from reference TRBV7-2 and TRBJ1-1, the complete variable domain reads GAGVSQSPSNKVTEKGKDVELRCDPISGHTALYWYRQSLGQGLEFLIYFQGNSAPDKSGLPSDRFSAERTGGSVSTLTIQRTQQEDSAVYLCASSRQGRGTEAFFGQGTRLTVV.

This chain links TRBV28 with TRBJ2-7; the match to TRBD2 covers 12 bases. Germline lookup yields CDR1 MDHEN and CDR2 SYDVKM. This CDR3 spans 18 amino acids. The trim removed 2 bases at V and 2 bases at J, leaving 10 bases unmatched. The CDR3 coding sequence is TGTGCCAGCAGTTTAGGACTAGCGGGATCTGAGGGCACCTACGAGCAGTACTTC. Its protein product is CASSLGLAGSEGTYEQYF.

Concerning this clone: The sample has other DNA sequences that encode this CDR3 too. Here the CDR3 reads CASSVGAVREETQYF. The CDR3 DNA reads as TGTGCCAGCAGCGTAGGAGCCGTAAGAGAGGAGACCCAGTACTTC. The genes are TRBV9 and TRBJ2-5; D unresolved. The CDR3 has 15 amino acids. Trimming removed 0 bases from V and 5 bases from J, with 14 bases in between. Germline V gene sequence: CDR1 SGDLS, CDR2 YYNGEE.

V gene TRBV7-3 combines with J gene TRBJ1-6; TRBD1 aligns across 8 bases. The V segment lost 5 bases and the J segment 7 bases; nucleotides outside the gene matches: 10. The CDR3 has 16 amino acids. Germline V gene sequence: CDR1 SGHTA, CDR2 FQGTGA. The CDR3 protein is CASSPPTGVGNSPLHF. Written as DNA, the CDR3 is TGTGCCAGCAGCCCGCCGACAGGGGTTGGAAATTCACCCCTCCACTTT.

A few counts support this clone. The rearrangement joins TRBV29-1 to TRBJ2-6; 7 bases are a match to TRBD1. The V and J ends lost 6 bases and 2 bases, in that order; junction bases with no gene match: 4. CDR3 length: 14 residues. Germline assignment: CDR1 SQVTM and CDR2 ANQGSEA. The CDR3 nucleotides are TGCAGCGTACAGGGGAGAACTGGGGCCAACGTCCTGACTTTC. Its translation is CSVQGRTGANVLTF.

The rearrangement joins TRBV9 to TRBJ2-3; D may be TRBD2 (7 bases). This CDR3 is built from 15 residues. Germline CDR1 reads SGDLS; CDR2 reads YYNGEE. V lost 2 bases and J 2 bases, leaving 12 bases between the germline ends. DNA for the CDR3: TGTGCCAGCAGCGTTGGGGGGGGCCACACAGATACGCAGTATTTT. Translation: CASSVGGGHTDTQYF.

The sample holds a few counts of this clone. J is TRBJ2-3 and V is TRBV7-9, with D tentatively TRBD1 (5 bases). V dropped 0 bases and J dropped 0 bases, with 10 bases sitting between them. CDR3 size: 16 residues. Germline CDR1 is SEHNR and CDR2 is FQNEAQ (reference sequence). The CDR3 DNA is TGTGCCAGCAGCTTAGCAGGGGCGCGTAGCACAGATACGCAGTATTTT. Protein sequence: CASSLAGARSTDTQYF.

The chain is built from TRBV7-8 and TRBJ1-1; D ambiguous. The CDR3 is 13 residues long. Germline CDR1 SGHVS, CDR2 FQNEAQ. Deletions cut 5 bases from V and 1 base from J, with 8 bases between. CDR3 sequence reads: CASSATRNTEAFF. The CDR3 nucleotides read TGTGCCAGCAGCGCGACAAGGAACACTGAAGCTTTCTTT.

In its sample, this clone was seen many times. The V gene is TRBV7-9, the J gene TRBJ1-1, with no clear D. V was cut by 2 bases and J by 5 bases, with 9 bases left in between. The CDR3 loop spans 13 amino acids. Germline assignment: CDR1 SEHNR and CDR2 FQNEAQ (reference sequence). The CDR3 nucleotides read TGTGCCAGCAGCTTATCCCCCCAGACTGAAGCTTTCTTT. Residues: CASSLSPQTEAFF.

The V call is TRBV9, the J call TRBJ2-1; 8 bases are shared with TRBD2. This CDR3 is built from 14 residues. Trimming cost V 4 bases and J 8 bases; bases outside gene matches: 8. Looked up from germline, CDR1 is SGDLS and CDR2 is YYNGEE. The CDR3 spells CASSQGGTRHEQFF. In nucleotides, the CDR3 is TGTGCCAGCAGCCAAGGAGGGACTAGGCATGAGCAGTTCTTC.

The genes are TRBV28 and TRBJ2-5; a weak D match, TRBD1 (5 bases). CDR3 length: 15 amino acids. With 2 bases removed from V and 1 base from J, the gap between germline ends came to 11 bases. Per germline, CDR1 MDHEN and CDR2 SYDVKM. Here the CDR3 reads CASSLMGRPQETQYF. CDR3 bases: TGTGCCAGCAGTTTAATGGGGCGCCCCCAAGAGACCCAGTACTTC.

The genes are TRBV5-1 and TRBJ2-1; weak D call: TRBD1 (5 bases). Germline lookup yields CDR1 SGHRS and CDR2 YFSETQ. Trimming took 4 bases from V and 0 from J, leaving 8 bases between them. The CDR3 length is 14 residues. The CDR3 nucleotides are TGCGCCAGCAGCGGCGACAGCTCCTACAATGAGCAGTTCTTC. This codes for CASSGDSSYNEQFF.